Below, one T cell receptor (beta chain) is given with its context. This record comes from a study of technical replicates of blood from a few donors. The V gene's germline CDR1 is LNHDA and CDR2 SQIVND (reference sequence). The CDR3 is 16 residues long. V was cut by 5 bases and J by 7 bases, with 21 bases left in between. Using immunoSEQ multiplex PCR, the repertoire was profiled, and TCRdb retains in-frame clones only, with some absent. The sample contains about 83,000 clones, just over 90% of which appear only once. Material: T cells isolated from PBMCs. The V gene is TRBV19, the J gene TRBJ1-5; maybe TRBD1 (6 bases). The clonotype originates from a human donor in good health. The CDR3 loop reads CASSASGVLTGQPQHF. Here the CDR3 DNA reads TGTGCCAGTAGTGCATCAGGGGTCCTAACCGGACAGCCCCAGCATTTT.